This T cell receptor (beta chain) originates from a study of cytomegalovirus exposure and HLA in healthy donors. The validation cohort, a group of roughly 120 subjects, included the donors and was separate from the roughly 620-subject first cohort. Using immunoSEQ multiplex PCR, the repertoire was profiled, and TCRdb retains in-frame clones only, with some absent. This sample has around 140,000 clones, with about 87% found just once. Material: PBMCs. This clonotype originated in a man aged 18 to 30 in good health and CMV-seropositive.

Written as DNA, the CDR3 is TGTGCCAGCAGCTACTATTTACAGGGGTCTTATGGCTACACCTTC. It encodes CASSYYLQGSYGYTF. The chain uses TRBV2 and TRBJ1-2; TRBD1 matches 7 bases. Germline CDR1 reads SNHLY; CDR2 reads FYNNEI. The CDR3 extends over 15 amino acids. The J segment lost 5 bases and the V segment lost 6 bases, leaving 12 bases of the junction unmatched.